These 13 T cell receptor beta chains were all obtained from the same sample, sequenced in a study of response to subunit inactivated influenza vaccine. MiXCR was run by TCRdb on the RT-PCR reads, yielding one entry per CDR3 protein. Among roughly 500,000 distinct CDR3 sequences, approximately 15% were seen once, and the ten largest hold roughly 3.1%. Specimen: CD4+ T cells sorted from PBMCs, collected less than 30 months after vaccination. Every receptor here comes from a man in his fifties or sixties who received an inactivated influenza vaccine.

This clonotype was detected a few times. The chain joins TRBV6-2 or TRBV6-3 to TRBJ1-1; 9 bases match TRBD1. Germline V gives CDR1 MNHEY, CDR2 SVGEGT. V dropped 5 bases and J dropped 6; count of bases not matched to a gene: 7. The CDR3 loop spans 14 amino acids. CDR3 sequence reads: CASSITGGGSEAFF. CDR3 nucleotide sequence: TGTGCCAGCAGTATTACAGGGGGCGGATCTGAAGCTTTCTTT.

This clonotype came up a few times. The V call is TRBV20-1, the J call TRBJ2-1, with D maybe TRBD1 (6 bases). The V gene's germline CDR1 is DFQATT and CDR2 SNEGSKA (reference sequence). V gave up 7 bases and J gave up 6 bases, with 16 bases separating them. The CDR3 contains 13 residues. CDR3 DNA: TGCAGTGGAAAGGCAGGGGCTGGCAATGAGCAGTTCTTC. This gives the protein CSGKAGAGNEQFF.

A few counts support this clonotype. The chain's CDR3 is CASSLNRAGNEQFF. Here the CDR3 DNA reads TGTGCCAGCAGCTTGAACAGGGCGGGCAATGAGCAGTTCTTC. V gene TRBV11-2 combines with J gene TRBJ2-1; the D gene is possibly TRBD1 (6 bases). Germline V lookup: CDR1 SGHAT, CDR2 FQNNGV. The ends were cut back, 3 bases at V and 6 bases at J, with 12 bases in the middle. The CDR3 covers 14 residues.

The sample holds a few counts of this clonotype. The genes are TRBV7-2 and TRBJ2-1; TRBD1 matches at 9 bases. V gave up 3 bases and J gave up 14 bases; unmatched junction bases: 14. Looked up from germline, CDR1 is SGHTA and CDR2 is FQGNSA. The CDR3 runs 15 residues. The CDR3 DNA is TGTGCCAGCAGCTTCCGGACAGGGGAGAATACGGGCAAGTTCTTC. The encoded protein is CASSFRTGENTGKFF. Together with reference TRBV7-2 and TRBJ2-1, the CDR3 gives the full variable domain: GAGVSQSPSNKVTEKGKDVELRCDPISGHTALYWYRQSLGQGLEFLIYFQGNSAPDKSGLPSDRFSAERTGGSVSTLTIQRTQQEDSAVYLCASSFRTGENTGKFFGPGTRLTVL.

The rearrangement links TRBV6-1 to TRBJ2-4, with TRBD2 matching over 9 bases. The ends lost 5 bases at V and 8 bases at J; junction bases unmatched: 7. The germline V gene encodes CDR1 MNHNS and CDR2 SASEGT. The CDR3 sequence is 14 residues long. The CDR3 region has the DNA TGTGCCAGCAGTCCCCGTAGCGGGGGTGACATTCAGTACTTC. Its translation: CASSPRSGGDIQYF.

This clonotype was observed a handful of times. The chain couples TRBV11-2 to TRBJ2-7; D perhaps matches TRBD1 (6 bases). The V gene lost 5 bases and the J gene lost 5 bases, with 16 bases spanning the gap. CDR3 length: 14 amino acids. Per the germline V gene, CDR1 is SGHAT and CDR2 is FQNNGV. The chain's CDR3 is CASSLRDTEDEQYF. CDR3 coding DNA: TGTGCCAGCAGCCTTCGGGACACGGAGGACGAGCAGTACTTC.

In this sample, this clonotype turned up a few times. The chain combines TRBV7-2 with TRBJ2-3; 9 bases are shared with TRBD2. The V gene's germline CDR1 is SGHTA and CDR2 FQGNSA. This CDR3 is built from 15 residues. V dropped 3 bases and J dropped 4; count of bases not matched to a gene: 5. The CDR3 DNA is TGTGCCAGCAGCTTTAGCGGGAGAGGTCCAGATACGCAGTATTTT. Amino acids: CASSFSGRGPDTQYF.

The CDR3 loop is CSAPGTGGRRTQYF. The DNA of the CDR3 is TGCAGTGCTCCCGGGACAGGGGGCAGAAGAACGCAGTATTTT. V and J are TRBV20-1 and TRBJ2-3, with TRBD1 matching over 12 bases. After removal of 5 bases from V and 9 bases from J, the junction contained 9 bases not matched to a gene. Per germline, CDR1 DFQATT and CDR2 SNEGSKA (reference sequence). The CDR3 extends over 14 amino acids.

The chain couples TRBV20-1 to TRBJ2-1; 13 bases are shared with TRBD2. J lost 8 bases, V lost 1 base, and 5 bases had no gene match. The CDR3 loop spans 15 amino acids. Germline V gene lookup returns CDR1 DFQATT and CDR2 SNEGSKA (reference sequence). The CDR3 nucleotides read TGCAGTGCTAGAGGGACTAGCGGGAGTCTTTATGAGCAGTTCTTC. Its protein is CSARGTSGSLYEQFF.

This clonotype was found a few times. The chain joins TRBV4-1 to TRBJ2-7, with 9 positions matching TRBD1. Germline V gene sequence: CDR1 MGHRA, CDR2 YSYEKL. The CDR3 contains 14 residues. Trimming at V came to 2 bases and at J to 5 bases, leaving 4 bases not matched to a gene. The CDR3 coding sequence is TGCGCCAGCAGCCAACCGGGACAGGGCCACGAGCAGTACTTC. This gives the protein CASSQPGQGHEQYF.

This chain links TRBV7-9 with TRBJ2-7; 7 positions match TRBD2. With V trimmed by 4 bases and J by 0 bases, 9 bases remained unmatched. Germline V gene data show CDR1 as SEHNR and CDR2 as FQNEAQ (reference sequence). This CDR3 has 16 residues. The CDR3 reads CASSSERDLTSYEQYF. The DNA of the CDR3 is TGTGCCAGCAGCTCGGAGCGGGACTTGACCTCCTACGAGCAGTACTTC.

J is TRBJ2-2 and V is TRBV6-1, with TRBD1 matching over 7 bases. Germline-derived CDR1 and CDR2 are MNHNS and SASEGT. There are 14 residues in the CDR3. Trimming took 3 bases from V and 9 from J; bases not matched to a gene: 7. The DNA of the CDR3 is TGTGCCAGCAGTGAGGCCAGGGGGTTCCGGGAGCTGTTTTTT. Protein: CASSEARGFRELFF.

This clonotype was counted a few times. This sequence joins TRBV29-1 and TRBJ2-7, with unresolved D. The CDR3 runs 12 residues. Looked up from germline, CDR1 is SQVTM and CDR2 is ANQGSEA. Between the trimmed V and J ends, which lost 5 bases and 2 bases, there was a span of 10 bases. The CDR3 coding sequence is TGCAGCGTTCAGGAGAACACCTACGAGCAGTACTTC. It specifies CSVQENTYEQYF.